Listed below are T cell receptor beta chains from one sample, sequenced in a study of blood T cell repertoires in COVID-19. Profiling relied on immunoSEQ multiplex PCR, and the TCRdb table lists in-frame clones only, not all of them. Of fewer than 250,000 clones listed, about 89% are singletons. The sample taken for sequencing was peripheral blood. The receptors were gathered from a woman in her sixties or seventies who had recovered from COVID-19. CDR3s include the opening cysteine and the closing phenylalanine or tryptophan. The order of the fields is D gene, V gene, clone size, J gene, CDR3 DNA, CDR3 protein. D genes are given only for firm matches. Clone size appears in some rows only: once, few, many, or a class for an expanded clone.

d_call: NA; v_call: TRBV10-3; clone_size: NA; j_call: TRBJ1-2; cdr3_nt: TGTGCCATCAGCCCAGGGGCGAACTATGGCTACACCTTC; cdr3_aa: CAISPGANYGYTF
d_call: TRBD1; v_call: TRBV2; clone_size: NA; j_call: TRBJ2-6; cdr3_nt: TGTGCCAGCAAACGAAACGGACCGGGACAGGGGGCTTCTGGGGCCAACGTCCTGACTTTC; cdr3_aa: CASKRNGPGQGASGANVLTF
d_call: NA; v_call: TRBV19; clone_size: once; j_call: TRBJ2-2; cdr3_nt: TGTGCCAGTAGTATGAGGGGGGGAACCGGGGAGCTGTTTTTT; cdr3_aa: CASSMRGGTGELFF
d_call: NA; v_call: TRBV2; clone_size: NA; j_call: TRBJ1-6; cdr3_nt: TGTGCCAGCAGTTCACAGGGTTCCTATAATTCACCCCTCCACTTT; cdr3_aa: CASSSQGSYNSPLHF
d_call: NA; v_call: TRBV28; clone_size: NA; j_call: TRBJ2-7; cdr3_nt: TGTGCCGGCCAAAATACCGGGACACCCTACGAGCAGTACTTC; cdr3_aa: CAGQNTGTPYEQYF
d_call: TRBD2; v_call: TRBV10-3; clone_size: NA; j_call: TRBJ2-3; cdr3_nt: TGTGCCACCAGGCATGGAGCGGGGGGTTTCACAGATACGCAGTATTTT; cdr3_aa: CATRHGAGGFTDTQYF
d_call: NA; v_call: TRBV5-1; clone_size: NA; j_call: TRBJ2-1; cdr3_nt: TGCGCCAGCAGCTTGGCCGGGACACACGACGAGCAGTTCTTC; cdr3_aa: CASSLAGTHDEQFF
d_call: TRBD2; v_call: TRBV29-1; clone_size: NA; j_call: TRBJ2-3; cdr3_nt: TGCAGCGTTGACGGGACTAGCGGTGGCACAGATACGCAGTATTTT; cdr3_aa: CSVDGTSGGTDTQYF
d_call: TRBD2; v_call: TRBV7-8; clone_size: once; j_call: TRBJ2-1; cdr3_nt: TGTGCCAGCAGGGGTAGCGGGGGGGGTGAGCAGTTCTTC; cdr3_aa: CASRGSGGGEQFF
d_call: NA; v_call: TRBV4-2; clone_size: NA; j_call: TRBJ2-7; cdr3_nt: TGTGCCAGCAGCCCCGGCGGACACTCCTACGAGCAGTACTTC; cdr3_aa: CASSPGGHSYEQYF
d_call: NA; v_call: TRBV2; clone_size: NA; j_call: TRBJ2-1; cdr3_nt: TGTGCCAGCAGATTAGACGGGAATGAGCAGTTCTTC; cdr3_aa: CASRLDGNEQFF
d_call: NA; v_call: TRBV5-1; clone_size: NA; j_call: TRBJ2-1; cdr3_nt: TGCGCCAGCAGCTTGGCCTACAGGTCTGGTGAGCAGTTCTTC; cdr3_aa: CASSLAYRSGEQFF
d_call: TRBD1; v_call: TRBV10-3; clone_size: NA; j_call: TRBJ1-1; cdr3_nt: TGTGCCATCAAAAATGCAGGGGGCAACACTGAAGCTTTCTTT; cdr3_aa: CAIKNAGGNTEAFF
d_call: NA; v_call: TRBV3-1/TRBV3-2; clone_size: NA; j_call: TRBJ1-2; cdr3_nt: TGTGCCAGCAGCCAAGATCCAGGGCCCCTGGGCTATGGCTACACCTTC; cdr3_aa: CASSQDPGPLGYGYTF
d_call: TRBD1; v_call: TRBV19; clone_size: once; j_call: TRBJ1-2; cdr3_nt: TGTGCCAGTAGTTTCCTGGGACAGGACTATGGCTACACCTTC; cdr3_aa: CASSFLGQDYGYTF
d_call: NA; v_call: TRBV7-2; clone_size: once; j_call: TRBJ1-2; cdr3_nt: TGTGCCAGCAGCTTAGCGAGGACAGTTAACTATGGCTACACCTTC; cdr3_aa: CASSLARTVNYGYTF
d_call: NA; v_call: TRBV28; clone_size: once; j_call: TRBJ2-3; cdr3_nt: TGTGCCAGCAGGGCTAGCACAGATACGCAGTATTTT; cdr3_aa: CASRASTDTQYF
d_call: NA; v_call: TRBV6-2/TRBV6-3; clone_size: NA; j_call: TRBJ1-1; cdr3_nt: TGTGCCAGCAGTTATACTTTTGCCCGGGAAGCTTTCTTT; cdr3_aa: CASSYTFAREAFF
d_call: NA; v_call: TRBV7-2; clone_size: NA; j_call: TRBJ2-3; cdr3_nt: TGTGCCAGCAGCTTCTCTCCTAGTGTAAATACGCAGTATTTT; cdr3_aa: CASSFSPSVNTQYF
d_call: TRBD1; v_call: TRBV11-3; clone_size: NA; j_call: TRBJ1-3; cdr3_nt: TGTGCCAGCAGCCCGGGACAGGGTAGATCTGGAAACACCATATATTTT; cdr3_aa: CASSPGQGRSGNTIYF
d_call: NA; v_call: TRBV12-3/TRBV12-4; clone_size: few; j_call: TRBJ2-7; cdr3_nt: TGTGCCAGGTTGTCGCGATCCTACGAGCAGTACTTC; cdr3_aa: CARLSRSYEQYF
d_call: NA; v_call: TRBV10-3; clone_size: NA; j_call: TRBJ1-5; cdr3_nt: TGTGCCATCAGTGAGTCTCCCGGGGATCAGCCCCAGCATTTT; cdr3_aa: CAISESPGDQPQHF
d_call: NA; v_call: TRBV2; clone_size: NA; j_call: TRBJ1-2; cdr3_nt: TGTGCCAGCAGTGAAGACAGGGTATCATCCTATGGCTACACCTTC; cdr3_aa: CASSEDRVSSYGYTF
d_call: TRBD2; v_call: TRBV7-9; clone_size: NA; j_call: TRBJ2-1; cdr3_nt: TGTGCCAGCAGCTTCCTAGCGGGGGGGCTGGAGCAGTTCTTC; cdr3_aa: CASSFLAGGLEQFF
d_call: NA; v_call: TRBV28; clone_size: NA; j_call: TRBJ1-6; cdr3_nt: TGTGCCAGCAGTTTCGGGGGGGCCAGTGTTTCACCCCTCCACTTT; cdr3_aa: CASSFGGASVSPLHF
d_call: TRBD2; v_call: TRBV7-3; clone_size: NA; j_call: TRBJ2-3; cdr3_nt: TGTGCCAGCAGCTTAAATCTAGCGGGGGGGCTGGTTGATACGCAGTATTTT; cdr3_aa: CASSLNLAGGLVDTQYF
d_call: NA; v_call: TRBV21-1; clone_size: NA; j_call: TRBJ2-7; cdr3_nt: TGTGCCGGCACCCTTACTAGCCTCTACCCCGAGCAGTACTTC; cdr3_aa: CAGTLTSLYPEQYF
d_call: NA; v_call: TRBV7-3; clone_size: NA; j_call: TRBJ2-6; cdr3_nt: TGTGCCAGCAGCACGACAGGACCCTCTGGGGCCAACGTCCTGACTTTC; cdr3_aa: CASSTTGPSGANVLTF
d_call: NA; v_call: TRBV4-3; clone_size: NA; j_call: TRBJ1-5; cdr3_nt: TGCGCCAGCAGCCAAGACTCAGGGGTTCATCAGCCCCAGCATTTT; cdr3_aa: CASSQDSGVHQPQHF
d_call: NA; v_call: TRBV10-3; clone_size: once; j_call: TRBJ2-7; cdr3_nt: TGTGCCATCAGTGAACGGCCCAGGGACGAGCAGTACTTC; cdr3_aa: CAISERPRDEQYF
d_call: NA; v_call: TRBV18; clone_size: NA; j_call: TRBJ2-7; cdr3_nt: TGTGCCAGCTCGCCCAGGGGTTCCTACGAGCAGTACTTC; cdr3_aa: CASSPRGSYEQYF
d_call: NA; v_call: TRBV9; clone_size: NA; j_call: TRBJ2-4; cdr3_nt: TGTGCCAGCAGCGTAGATGGAGGTCGGGACATTCAGTACTTC; cdr3_aa: CASSVDGGRDIQYF
d_call: TRBD1; v_call: TRBV19; clone_size: few; j_call: TRBJ2-7; cdr3_nt: TGTGCCAGTAGTATAACAGGGGGCTTGTACGAGCAGTACTTC; cdr3_aa: CASSITGGLYEQYF
d_call: TRBD1; v_call: TRBV2; clone_size: NA; j_call: TRBJ2-2; cdr3_nt: TGTGCCAGCAAGAACAGGGGAGACACCGGGGAGCTGTTTTTT; cdr3_aa: CASKNRGDTGELFF
d_call: NA; v_call: TRBV5-3; clone_size: NA; j_call: TRBJ2-2; cdr3_nt: TGTGCCAGAAGCAAAGACAGAGAAACGAACACCGGGGAGCTGTTTTTT; cdr3_aa: CARSKDRETNTGELFF
d_call: TRBD1; v_call: TRBV7-9; clone_size: once; j_call: TRBJ2-1; cdr3_nt: TGTGCCAGCAGCGTAGAGACAGGGGCAAGGCGGCAGTTCTTC; cdr3_aa: CASSVETGARRQFF
d_call: TRBD1; v_call: TRBV19; clone_size: NA; j_call: TRBJ1-5; cdr3_nt: TGTGCCAGTAGTATAGCTTCGGGACAGGGCAATCAGCCCCAGCATTTT; cdr3_aa: CASSIASGQGNQPQHF
d_call: NA; v_call: TRBV10-3; clone_size: NA; j_call: TRBJ1-2; cdr3_nt: TGTGCCGCCCACAGTGTCACGGACTATGGCTACACCTTC; cdr3_aa: CAAHSVTDYGYTF
d_call: TRBD1; v_call: TRBV3-1/TRBV3-2; clone_size: NA; j_call: TRBJ1-2; cdr3_nt: TGTGCCAGCAGCCAACCCGGGACAGGGGGTCCTGGCTACACCTTC; cdr3_aa: CASSQPGTGGPGYTF
d_call: TRBD1; v_call: TRBV7-2; clone_size: once; j_call: TRBJ2-5; cdr3_nt: TGTGCCAGCAGCTTATACAGACAGGGGGCGGAGACCCAGTACTTC; cdr3_aa: CASSLYRQGAETQYF
d_call: TRBD1; v_call: TRBV28; clone_size: NA; j_call: TRBJ1-1; cdr3_nt: TGTGCCAGCAGTTTACAGGGGGTGGGAGAAGCTTTCTTT; cdr3_aa: CASSLQGVGEAFF
d_call: NA; v_call: TRBV20-1; clone_size: NA; j_call: TRBJ2-3; cdr3_nt: TGCAGTGCTAGTCGGGGGTCTTTTGCAGATACGCAGTATTTT; cdr3_aa: CSASRGSFADTQYF
d_call: NA; v_call: TRBV5-1; clone_size: few; j_call: TRBJ2-1; cdr3_nt: TGCGCCAGCAGCTTGGGCGGGAATGAGCAGTTCTTC; cdr3_aa: CASSLGGNEQFF
d_call: TRBD1; v_call: TRBV19; clone_size: NA; j_call: TRBJ1-2; cdr3_nt: TGTGCCAGTACCCGGGACAGGGGCAGGCTCTATGGCTACACCTTC; cdr3_aa: CASTRDRGRLYGYTF